The source of this T cell receptor beta chain is a study of cytomegalovirus exposure and HLA in healthy donors (TCRdb year 2017). Some background on the complete study: In an earlier analysis of under 600 of the donors, around 290 Gb of sequence data and 100 million or so unique TCR beta sequences from about 179 million T cells were reported. Approximately 300 gigabases of sequencing data and 70 million to 95 million unique TCR sequences made up an early release that covered several hundred HLA-typed donors. Of the roughly 420 genotyped donors, less than 90% were placed in the genetic ancestry cluster associated with self-reported Caucasian donors. The aim of the study was to test whether cataloging public T cell receptors could identify signatures of past pathogen exposure. Using immunosequencing, the study profiled T cell repertoires from fewer than 850 subjects and related those repertoires to cytomegalovirus serostatus. Along with the approximately 700-subject first cohort, a separate validation cohort of about 110 different subjects was used. High-throughput TCR immunosequencing, statistical association of individual TCRs with disease status, and machine learning were combined to predict cytomegalovirus infection status. In a later analysis, previously published TCR beta repertoires from 666 donors were re-analyzed and high-resolution HLA genotyping was added so that TCR occurrence patterns could be studied. Rather than drawing on any new phenotypic data, the later analysis identified candidate immune exposures from TCR beta sequences and the way those sequences occurred across donors. An earlier analysis of about 600 of the donors used high-throughput TCR beta sequencing to judge whether each TCR beta V gene segment behaved as functional or pseudogenic. Donor age, sex, ethnicity and CMV serostatus were compiled alongside the repertoire data. In a later genetic analysis, genome-wide SNP genotypes for about three fifths of the 666 donors were used, and that subset was treated as a discovery cohort. All discovery cohort repertoires had been generated using a single sequencing platform. Both class I and class II loci were covered by HLA typing, at four-digit resolution. Typing coverage differed by locus: A, B, C, DRB1 and DQB1 were typed in about 629-630 donors, DQA1 in about 560, DPA1 in some 610, and DPB1 in just under 490. Because of strong linkage in the cohort, four or five DR-DQ haplotypes were treated as single units for association and clustering. Among some 400 genotyped donors of the cohort, an average of approximately 200,000 unique TCR beta nucleotide sequences was sequenced per donor, of which roughly 17% were non-productive.

The cohort consisted of more than 650 healthy bone marrow donors. At the time of sampling, all cohort members were nominally healthy, though unrecorded immune exposures were likely present. The donor tested CMV seronegative and was one of the 352 seronegative cohort members. A peripheral blood sample was provided by each donor, and peripheral blood mononuclear cells were used for TCR beta sequencing. Genomic DNA extraction from the blood cell samples was performed with the Qiagen DNeasy Blood Extraction Kit. Library method: the immunoSEQ multiplex PCR assay. A mixture of 60 forward primers for TCR Vbeta segments and 13 reverse primers for TCR Jbeta segments was used in the multiplex PCR. A multiplex PCR assay on genomic DNA amplified the CDR3 region of rearranged TCR beta genes. On the Illumina HiSeq System, the amplified TCR beta libraries were sequenced as 87-base-pair reads. Processing in the source paper ran as follows. In a later analysis, 80 million or so unique TCR beta chains were counted across the 500 to 850 repertoires, and roughly 11 million of these chains were shared by at least two donors. Raw reads were error-corrected and collapsed into unique sequences with a nearest-neighbor algorithm that merged closely related sequences to remove PCR and sequencing errors. V, D and J gene segments were assigned by aligning CDR3 sequences to IMGT reference sequences. Each retained sequence needed at least a six-nucleotide match to both a V gene segment and a J gene segment. A rearrangement was called productive if the CDR3 had no stop codons and remained in frame with V and J, and every other rearrangement was called non-productive. Following IMGT convention, CDR3 was defined as the stretch from the second conserved V-encoded cysteine up to the conserved J-encoded phenylalanine. In an earlier analysis of around 570 of the donors, sequences lacking an unambiguous match to a single V gene segment were excluded. An earlier analysis of 500 to 600 of the donors classified V segments as functional when productive rearrangements were above 56.7% and as segregating when the standard deviation between donors was above 5%. A statistical classification framework was developed to diagnose cytomegalovirus status using the catalog of TCR beta chain sequences. A later analysis assigned V and J genes by comparing TCR nucleotide sequences with IMGT/GENE-DB human TR gene sequences. Using the TCRdist pipeline, a later analysis assigned CDR3 sequences along with most-parsimonious VDJ recombination scenarios. In a later analysis, every TCR beta chain was defined by the combination of its CDR3 amino acid sequence and its V-gene family, and reads without a unique V-gene family were dropped. To address suspected cross-contamination and a sequencing artifact, a later analysis removed around 600 highly shared, low-generation-probability nucleotide sequences. In a later analysis, a clonal expansion index for each public chain was calculated from normalized within-repertoire ranks of inferred template counts. A later analysis computed generation probabilities with a VDJ recombination model fitted to out-of-frame rearrangements, and checked the results against IGoR. In a later analysis, hypergeometric tests were used to score TCR-TCR, TCR-HLA and TCR-CMV co-occurrence, with a repertoire-size bias correction applied to TCR pairs. In a later analysis, false discovery rates were estimated by permuting HLA or CMV assignments 20 times. In a later analysis, co-occurring TCRs were grouped with DBSCAN, and TCRdist sequence similarity was added when clustering was performed within HLA-allele-positive subsets. For co-occurrence clustering, repertoires with fewer than 30,000 or more than 120,000 public chains were excluded, along with about five repertoires with anomalous nucleotide sharing. Sourced from immuneACCESS, this table was stored by TCRdb with only in-frame sequences that have V and J called. A share of the clones is absent; for the studies checked, an unresolved V gene accounts for under half, and the remainder has no known explanation. For V, J and clone size, that table is used; D and trimming come from the DNA. This sample has around 85,000 clones in its table, and roughly 80% of those were observed once. Approximately 1.1% of the sample is in the top ten clones.

From the germline V gene, CDR1 is SGHTA and CDR2 is FQGTGA. The CDR3 contains 15 residues, cysteine and phenylalanine counted. Only CDR3 DNA remains: 45 bases, in frame from the first base. V is pruned by 2 bases and J by 7 bases, leaving 8 bases of the junction without a gene match. Results the study describes overall, beyond this receptor: A group of highly shared sequence variants was considered likely to be a technical artifact of the sequencing pipeline. Sequencing depth was assumed to be roughly uniform across donors in the presence/absence analyses, though that assumption may not hold. In an earlier analysis of approximately 590 of the donors, most TCR beta V segments were observed in productive rearrangements about 87% or about 30% of the time, broadly matching IMGT annotations. An association between a missense DCLRE1C variant and V-gene and J-gene trimming of TCR beta chains was found in a later genetic analysis and replicated in an independent cohort. Some IMGT-functional V segments, including TRBV6-2 and TRBV6-3, could not be told apart with the 87-base-pair reads, so those segments were excluded. Specific HLA alleles were associated with some 15,000 TCR beta sequences at a false discovery rate of 0.05 in a later analysis. A later analysis found that HLA-associated TCR beta chains were more clonally expanded and had lower generation probabilities than equally common non-associated chains. The classifier was reported to diagnose cytomegalovirus status with high specificity and sensitivity in both the original and validation cohorts. In a later analysis, several top co-occurrence clusters were reported to appear linked to parvovirus B19, influenza, CMV and Epstein-Barr virus. Because counts were too low, seventeen rarely observed V segments, including chromosome 9 orphons, were left out of the earlier analysis of 587 of the donors. According to a later analysis, TCR association rates differed among HLA loci, with DRB1 alleles showing the most associated TCRs and HLA-C alleles showing the fewest. Three of the identified cytomegalovirus-associated TCR beta chains were confirmed in vitro to be specific for cytomegalovirus antigens. In a later genetic analysis, fewer N-insertions in productive TCRs were reported among donors in an Asian-associated ancestry cluster than the roughly 700-donor mean. In a later analysis, most CMV-associated TCR beta chains were found to appear HLA-restricted, with HLA associations seemingly driven largely by CMV exposure. A further reported finding was that TCR beta sequences accurately predicted the HLA-A and HLA-B alleles for most subjects in the first cohort. Most TCR sequences were seen in very few donors, while some public TCRs were found in many individuals. Linkage disequilibrium might explain the correlated functional status among segregating V segments, but an unknown experimental factor could not be ruled out. CMV serostatus was the only immune exposure information available for the cohort. When HLA alleles, especially DR and DQ, strongly co-occurred, attributing TCR associations to individual alleles was difficult. HLA typing was unavailable for some donors at each locus, so association tests used only the typed subset. In this cohort, only TCR beta chains were sequenced, and detectable features were limited by the absence of alpha or paired-chain data. The study gave a list of around 170 TCR beta chains associated with cytomegalovirus. The authors suggested that the approach could potentially be extended to other disease states and immunological phenotypes.

Comments on this clone: Its binding antigen is unknown. No clone much larger than this one lies a single base away; base qualities are absent.

The sequence links TRBV7-3 to TRBJ2-1; 7 nucleotides in the junction match TRBD1. Sequenced sample: PBMCs. The TCR originated in a male donor in good health and CMV-seronegative. The CDR3 region: CASSLFGTAGNEQFF. The nucleotides are TGTGCCAGCAGCTTATTTGGGACAGCAGGGAATGAGCAGTTCTTC.